Listed below are T cell receptor beta chains from one sample, sequenced in a study of shared clonotypes between healthy human individuals. Clones were sequenced by immunoSEQ multiplex PCR, and TCRdb holds only the in-frame ones, with some missing. Of around 2,000,000 clones in the sample, approximately 94% were seen once. The sequencing input was naive CD8+ T cells sorted from blood. Receptors originate from a man younger than 35 in good health. CDR3s include the opening cysteine and the closing phenylalanine or tryptophan. The D gene is left open where the match is weak.

J gene: TRBJ2-7; V gene: TRBV28; D gene: TRBD1; CDR3 protein: CASSLSGGEQYF; CDR3 DNA: TGTGCCAGCAGTTTATCAGGGGGCGAGCAGTACTTC
J gene: TRBJ2-7; V gene: TRBV6-4; D gene: TRBD2; CDR3 protein: CASSEEAGISYEQYF; CDR3 DNA: TGTGCCAGCAGTGAAGAAGCGGGAATATCCTACGAGCAGTACTTC
J gene: TRBJ2-7; V gene: TRBV6-6; D gene: -; CDR3 protein: CASSYSMQGYSEQYF; CDR3 DNA: TGTGCCAGCAGTTACTCGATGCAGGGCTACAGCGAGCAGTACTTC
J gene: TRBJ2-7; V gene: TRBV14; D gene: -; CDR3 protein: CASSQVNSLYEQYF; CDR3 DNA: TGTGCCAGCAGCCAAGTAAACAGTCTCTACGAGCAGTACTTC
J gene: TRBJ2-7; V gene: TRBV25-1; D gene: -; CDR3 protein: CAVGISYEQYF; CDR3 DNA: TGTGCGGTTGGGATATCCTACGAGCAGTACTTC
J gene: TRBJ1-2; V gene: TRBV4-1; D gene: -; CDR3 protein: CASSQVGGPGGYTF; CDR3 DNA: TGCGCCAGCAGCCAAGTAGGGGGGCCGGGAGGCTACACCTTC
J gene: TRBJ2-2; V gene: TRBV7-9; D gene: TRBD2; CDR3 protein: CASSHELALTGELFF; CDR3 DNA: TGTGCCAGCAGTCACGAACTAGCGTTGACCGGGGAGCTGTTTTTT
J gene: TRBJ2-7; V gene: TRBV14; D gene: TRBD1; CDR3 protein: CASSQDGTGPVWEQYF; CDR3 DNA: TGTGCCAGCAGCCAGGATGGGACAGGGCCCGTATGGGAGCAGTACTTC
J gene: TRBJ2-7; V gene: TRBV2; D gene: TRBD2; CDR3 protein: CASSDPRELAGGPYEQYF; CDR3 DNA: TGTGCCAGCAGTGATCCAAGGGAGCTAGCGGGAGGACCCTACGAGCAGTACTTC
J gene: TRBJ1-5; V gene: TRBV19; D gene: TRBD1; CDR3 protein: CASSRTGVPQPQHF; CDR3 DNA: TGTGCCAGTAGTCGTACAGGGGTTCCTCAGCCCCAGCATTTT
J gene: TRBJ2-7; V gene: TRBV28; D gene: TRBD1; CDR3 protein: CASSPTGTGEYEQYF; CDR3 DNA: TGTGCCAGCAGTCCTACAGGGACAGGGGAATACGAGCAGTACTTC
J gene: TRBJ1-2; V gene: TRBV9; D gene: -; CDR3 protein: CASSVGGLPYYGYTF; CDR3 DNA: TGTGCCAGCAGCGTAGGGGGGCTTCCTTACTATGGCTACACCTTC
J gene: TRBJ2-7; V gene: TRBV9; D gene: TRBD1; CDR3 protein: CASSVMEGQGSYEQYF; CDR3 DNA: TGTGCCAGCAGCGTCATGGAGGGACAGGGATCCTACGAGCAGTACTTC
J gene: TRBJ2-5; V gene: TRBV9; D gene: -; CDR3 protein: CASSVVGGQETQYF; CDR3 DNA: TGTGCCAGCAGCGTAGTGGGGGGCCAAGAGACCCAGTACTTC
J gene: TRBJ2-5; V gene: TRBV7-9; D gene: -; CDR3 protein: CASSHGNRDQETQYF; CDR3 DNA: TGTGCCAGCAGCCATGGGAACAGAGACCAAGAGACCCAGTACTTC